This T cell receptor beta chain was recorded in a study of blood T cell repertoires in COVID-19. In the study overall: Sources were T cells, B-cell-depleted T cells, or PBMCs; the material itself was cDNA or gDNA.

Sequencing used immunoSEQ multiplex PCR; TCRdb keeps in-frame clones, though not all of them. The sample holds 100,000 or so clones, roughly nine tenths seen once. The CDR3 loop spans 13 amino acids. CDR1 MNHNY and CDR2 SVGAGI come from the germline V gene (reference sequence). The V segment lost 7 bases and the J segment 2 bases; nucleotides outside the gene matches: 3. The clonotype comes from a woman aged 80 or older with acute or convalescent COVID-19. The chain recombines TRBV6-6 with TRBJ2-7; 9 nucleotides agree with TRBD1. Input material: peripheral blood. The CDR3 DNA reads TGTGCCAGCAACGGACAGGGGACCTACGAGCAGTACTTC. Amino acids: CASNGQGTYEQYF.